Presented here are 25 T cell receptor beta chains from one specimen sequenced in a study of T cell changes during pregnancy in multiple sclerosis. Generated by immunoSEQ multiplex PCR, the TCRdb table keeps only in-frame clones and is missing some. The top ten hold about 0.84% of the sample, which has approximately 88,000 clones, roughly 94% seen once. The source was peripheral blood, collected in the third trimester of pregnancy. The receptors here all came from a female donor with multiple sclerosis, enrolled in a pregnancy study.

The sample holds a few counts of this clone. V usage is TRBV4-1 and J usage is TRBJ2-1, with D hard to call. This CDR3 has 15 amino acids. In germline, CDR1 is MGHRA, CDR2 YSYEKL. With 2 bases removed from V and 5 bases from J, the gap between germline ends came to 13 bases. CDR3 residues: CASSQPSSPNNEQFF. The CDR3 DNA sequence: TGCGCCAGCAGCCAACCAAGTTCGCCTAACAATGAGCAGTTCTTC.

The genes are TRBV19 and TRBJ2-7; D unresolved. CDR1 is LNHDA and CDR2 is SQIVND in the germline V gene (reference sequence). V gave up 4 bases and J gave up 0 bases, with 10 bases separating them. The CDR3 covers 14 residues. CDR3 DNA sequence: TGTGCCAGTAGTAATCAGGTTAACTCCTACGAGCAGTACTTC. Its translation: CASSNQVNSYEQYF.

This chain links TRBV6-6 with TRBJ2-7; TRBD1 aligns across 7 bases. Germline loops: CDR1 MNHNY, CDR2 SVGAGI (reference sequence). J was trimmed by 3 bases and V by 6 bases; bases with no gene match: 11. CDR3 length: 15 residues. This chain's CDR3 is CASSAPRGQHYEQYF. As DNA, the CDR3 is TGTGCCAGCAGCGCCCCCCGGGGACAGCACTACGAGCAGTACTTC.

V is TRBV19 and J is TRBJ2-3; maybe TRBD1 (5 bases). Trimming shortened V by 7 bases and J by 8 bases, and 19 bases separated the two germline ends. The CDR3 runs to 14 residues. CDR1 and CDR2 from the germline V gene are LNHDA and SQIVND (reference sequence). This CDR3 reads CASNRAGWGGTQYF. CDR3 nucleotide sequence: TGTGCCAGTAACCGAGCAGGGTGGGGTGGTACGCAGTATTTT.

The chain is built from TRBV7-2 and TRBJ1-2, with D perhaps TRBD1 (6 bases). The ends were cut back, 1 base at V and 0 bases at J, with 15 bases in the middle. The length of the CDR3 is 17 residues. In germline, CDR1 is SGHTA, CDR2 FQGNSA. In DNA, the CDR3 is TGTGCCAGCAGCTTAGGTCAGGGGCGATATTCTAACTATGGCTACACCTTC. It codes for CASSLGQGRYSNYGYTF. Complete variable domain (other parts from reference TRBV7-2 and TRBJ1-2): GAGVSQSPSNKVTEKGKDVELRCDPISGHTALYWYRQSLGQGLEFLIYFQGNSAPDKSGLPSDRFSAERTGGSVSTLTIQRTQQEDSAVYLCASSLGQGRYSNYGYTFGSGTRLTVV.

The rearrangement uses TRBV4-3 and TRBJ2-1; D is possibly TRBD2 (6 bases). Per germline, CDR1 LGHNA and CDR2 YSLEER. V was trimmed by 1 base and J by 5 bases, leaving 12 bases between them. This CDR3 contains 15 residues. The CDR3 DNA reads as TGCGCCAGCAGCCAAGGGGGCTGGAGGGACAATGAGCAGTTCTTC. Its translation: CASSQGGWRDNEQFF.

The CDR3 spells CASSQGQAISGNTIYF. CDR3 coding DNA: TGCGCCAGCAGCCAGGGACAGGCGATCTCTGGAAACACCATATATTTT. The chain recombines TRBV5-1 with TRBJ1-3, with 8 bases identical to TRBD1. V shed 4 bases, J shed 0 bases, and the junction held 6 bases outside the gene matches. This CDR3 spans 16 amino acids. Germline CDR1 SGHRS, CDR2 YFSETQ. Full variable domain (missing parts from reference TRBV5-1 and TRBJ1-3): KAGVTQTPRYLIKTRGQQVTLSCSPISGHRSVSWYQQTPGQGLQFLFEYFSETQRNKGNFPGRFSGRQFSNSRSEMNVSTLELGDSALYLCASSQGQAISGNTIYFGEGSWLTVV.

This sequence joins TRBV14 and TRBJ2-6, with TRBD2 identical over 9 bases. Trimming removed 4 bases from V and 12 bases from J; junction bases left unmatched: 16. CDR1 and CDR2 from the germline V gene are SGHDN and FVKESK. The CDR3 spans 17 residues. CDR3 protein: CASSREESGRILSVLTF. The CDR3 DNA reads as TGTGCCAGCAGCCGAGAAGAAAGCGGGAGGATATTATCCGTCCTGACTTTC.

A note on this clone: Other DNA sequences in the sample encode the same CDR3. The rearrangement links TRBV4-1 to TRBJ2-7; 7 positions agree with TRBD1. CDR1 and CDR2 from the germline V gene are MGHRA and YSYEKL. The J segment lost 3 bases and the V segment lost 3 bases, leaving 8 bases of the junction unmatched. The CDR3 contains 15 residues. The CDR3, as DNA: TGCGCCAGCAGCCAGGGGGCTTCAGGGGGCTACGAGCAGTACTTC. It yields the protein CASSQGASGGYEQYF.

The chain joins TRBV11-1 to TRBJ1-2, with D unclear. The CDR3 sequence is 14 residues long. In germline, CDR1 is SGHAT, CDR2 FQDESV (reference sequence). V shed 5 bases and J shed 2 bases, with 12 bases lying between them. The CDR3: CASSQAGRNYGYTF. Here the CDR3 DNA reads TGTGCCAGCAGCCAAGCAGGCCGCAACTATGGCTACACCTTC.

The chain is built from TRBV6-5 and TRBJ2-2; the match to TRBD1 covers 8 bases. The J segment lost 5 bases and the V segment lost 6 bases, leaving 2 bases of the junction unmatched. This CDR3 comprises 13 residues. Per the germline V gene, CDR1 is MNHEY and CDR2 is SVGAGI. CDR3 protein: CASRRQGTGELFF. CDR3 nucleotides: TGTGCCAGCAGAAGACAGGGGACCGGGGAGCTGTTTTTT.

The chain recombines TRBV28 with TRBJ2-6; no reliable D call. V lost 1 base to trimming and J lost 2 bases, with 15 bases between them. The germline CDR1 and CDR2 sequences are MDHEN and SYDVKM. The CDR3 runs 18 residues. This chain's CDR3 is CASSLSGGRVPGANVLTF. CDR3 sequence (DNA): TGTGCCAGCAGTTTATCCGGCGGCCGCGTCCCTGGGGCCAACGTCCTGACTTTC.

This clone came up once. The chain carries TRBV27 and TRBJ1-2; D is unclear. This CDR3 has 16 amino acids. CDR1 is MNHEY, CDR2 SMNVEV, per germline (reference sequence). Trimming removed 3 bases at V and 0 bases at J, with 14 bases between. The CDR3 loop is CASSFSRRTSNYGYTF. CDR3 nucleotide sequence: TGTGCCAGCAGTTTTTCGAGGCGCACCTCTAACTATGGCTACACCTTC.

The chain combines TRBV5-1 with TRBJ2-7; the D is unclear. The V end was cut by 0 bases, the J end by 7 bases, with 11 bases between. This CDR3 is built from 13 residues. CDR1 and CDR2 (germline): SGHRS, YFSETQ. The CDR3: CASSLGQAEEQYF. CDR3 nucleotide sequence: TGCGCCAGCAGCTTGGGGCAGGCTGAAGAGCAGTACTTC.

This chain links TRBV29-1 with TRBJ2-7; 12 nucleotides match TRBD2. Germline trimming cut 4 bases from V and 4 bases from J; bases unmatched to any gene: 5. The CDR3 is made up of 14 amino acids. Germline V lookup: CDR1 SQVTM, CDR2 ANQGSEA. CDR3 sequence: CSVGLAGAVYEQYF. CDR3 DNA sequence: TGCAGCGTTGGACTAGCGGGAGCGGTATACGAGCAGTACTTC.

The count of this clone is one. The J gene is TRBJ1-1, the V gene TRBV30, with D perhaps matching TRBD1 (5 bases). CDR3 length: 12 residues. Trimming removed 3 bases at V and 5 bases at J, with 10 bases between. The germline V gene has CDR1 GTSNPN and CDR2 SVGIG (reference sequence). The CDR3 DNA reads as TGTGCCTGGAGCCAGGGATCAACTGAAGCTTTCTTT. Protein sequence: CAWSQGSTEAFF.

V is TRBV27 and J is TRBJ2-1, with TRBD2 identical over 10 bases. The CDR3 has 16 residues. CDR1 MNHEY and CDR2 SMNVEV come from the germline V gene (reference sequence). Losses at the gene ends were 8 bases for V and 7 bases for J; bases not matched to a gene: 14. The CDR3 loop is CASGIGTSASGNEQFF. CDR3 in DNA: TGTGCCAGCGGAATAGGGACTAGCGCCTCAGGGAATGAGCAGTTCTTC.

This clone showed up just once. The chain carries TRBV27 and TRBJ1-1; D may be TRBD1 (5 bases). Trimming took 6 bases from V and 0 from J, leaving 11 bases between them. This CDR3 region has 14 residues. Germline CDR1 is MNHEY and CDR2 is SMNVEV (reference sequence). As DNA, the CDR3 is TGTGCCAGCAGCCCGGGACTGATGAACACTGAAGCTTTCTTT. Its translation: CASSPGLMNTEAFF.

This sequence joins TRBV27 and TRBJ2-3, with TRBD2 matching 7 bases. V lost 5 bases, J lost 1 base, and 3 bases stayed unmatched. This CDR3 is 14 amino acids long. CDR1 and CDR2 from the germline V gene are MNHEY and SMNVEV (reference sequence). CDR3 region: CASSLAGGTDTQYF. The DNA for the CDR3 is TGTGCCAGCAGTCTTGCGGGGGGCACAGATACGCAGTATTTT.

CDR3 nucleotide sequence: TGTGCCAGCAGCGTAGCGGTCTCCCCGCGCGTTAACGGTGAGCAGTTCTTC. Translating gives CASSVAVSPRVNGEQFF. The V gene is TRBV9, the J gene TRBJ2-1; D uncertain. The germline V gene encodes CDR1 SGDLS and CDR2 YYNGEE. This CDR3 has 17 amino acids. Trimming stripped 0 bases from V and 9 bases from J, with 22 bases between.

This chain joins TRBV5-4 and TRBJ2-5; a weak D match, TRBD1 (5 bases). V was clipped by 1 base and J by 4 bases, with 17 bases between them. The CDR3 sequence is 16 residues long. Germline-derived CDR1 and CDR2 are SGHNT and YYREEE (reference sequence). The CDR3 loop reads CASSLLGVGSGETQYF. The DNA for the CDR3 is TGTGCCAGCAGCTTGCTAGGGGTCGGTTCAGGAGAGACCCAGTACTTC.

The V and J genes are TRBV10-2 and TRBJ2-7, with 10 bases fitting TRBD2. The CDR3 sequence is 14 residues long. Germline values: CDR1 WSHSY, CDR2 SAAADI. V dropped 7 bases and J dropped 5; count of bases not matched to a gene: 8. CDR3 coding DNA: TGCGCCAGCACCTTAGCGGGAGGTCGCAACGAGCAGTACTTC. This encodes CASTLAGGRNEQYF.

V gene TRBV4-1 combines with J gene TRBJ1-1; a possible D gene is TRBD1 (5 bases). With 3 bases removed from V and 8 bases from J, the gap between germline ends came to 16 bases. The CDR3 sequence is 14 residues long. Germline V gene data show CDR1 as MGHRA and CDR2 as YSYEKL. The DNA of the CDR3 is TGCGCCAGCAGCCACCTAGACCCCGGGGGAGAAGCTTTCTTT. The encoded protein is CASSHLDPGGEAFF.

This clone was picked up a small number of times. The chain joins TRBV28 to TRBJ1-5, with 10 bases identical to TRBD1. V shed 7 bases and J 1 base; nucleotides not matched to a gene: 7. Per the germline V gene, CDR1 is MDHEN and CDR2 is SYDVKM. The length of the CDR3 is 16 residues. CDR3 loop: CASTEGDRGSNQPQHF. DNA of the CDR3: TGTGCCAGCACCGAAGGGGACAGGGGAAGCAATCAGCCCCAGCATTTT.

The V gene is TRBV30, the J gene TRBJ1-5, with a weak D call TRBD1 (6 bases). The V gene lost 7 bases and the J gene lost 3 bases, with 10 bases spanning the gap. Germline CDR1 reads GTSNPN; CDR2 reads SVGIG (reference sequence). This CDR3 has 12 amino acids. CDR3 in DNA: TGTGCCTATGGACAGAACAATCAGCCCCAGCATTTT. Its protein is CAYGQNNQPQHF. Full variable domain (outside the CDR3, taken from reference TRBV30 and TRBJ1-5): SQTIHQWPATLVQPVGSPLSLECTVEGTSNPNLYWYRQAAGRGLQLLFYSVGIGQISSEVPQNLSASRPQDRQFILSSKKLLLSDSGFYLCAYGQNNQPQHFGDGTRLSIL.